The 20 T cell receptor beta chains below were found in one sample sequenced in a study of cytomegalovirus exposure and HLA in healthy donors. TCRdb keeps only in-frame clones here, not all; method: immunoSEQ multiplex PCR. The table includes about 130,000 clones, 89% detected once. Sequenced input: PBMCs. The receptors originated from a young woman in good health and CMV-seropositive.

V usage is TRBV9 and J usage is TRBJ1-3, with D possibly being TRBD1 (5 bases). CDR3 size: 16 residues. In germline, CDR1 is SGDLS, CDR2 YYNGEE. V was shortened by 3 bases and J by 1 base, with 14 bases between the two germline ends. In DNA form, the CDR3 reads TGTGCCAGCAGCGCTCACGGGGGAGGGTCTGGAAACACCATATATTTT. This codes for CASSAHGGGSGNTIYF.

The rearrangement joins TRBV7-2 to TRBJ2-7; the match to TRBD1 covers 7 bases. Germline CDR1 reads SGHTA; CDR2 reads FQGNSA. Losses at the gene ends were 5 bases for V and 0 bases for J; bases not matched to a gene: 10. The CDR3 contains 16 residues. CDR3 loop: CASSPRQGLSSYEQYF. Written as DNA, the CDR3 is TGTGCCAGCAGCCCCCGACAGGGTCTTTCCTCCTACGAGCAGTACTTC.

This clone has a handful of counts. DNA of the CDR3: TGTGCCAGCAGCGACACAGGGAATTCACCCCTCCACTTT. It yields the protein CASSDTGNSPLHF. The chain carries TRBV6-1 and TRBJ1-6, with D possibly TRBD1 on 6 matching bases. V was clipped by 6 bases and J by 7 bases, with 10 bases between them. The CDR3 runs 13 residues. The germline V gene has CDR1 MNHNS and CDR2 SASEGT.

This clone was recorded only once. CDR3 region: CASSPQAKDSPLHF. The CDR3 DNA sequence: TGCGCCAGCAGCCCGCAGGCGAAGGATTCACCCCTCCACTTT. This chain links TRBV5-1 with TRBJ1-6; D ambiguous. The CDR3 sequence is 14 residues long. V gave up 4 bases and J gave up 8 bases, with 13 bases separating them. The germline V gene has CDR1 SGHRS and CDR2 YFSETQ.

The CDR3 protein is CASSLSGAGSLSYEQYF. CDR3 nucleotides: TGTGCCAGCAGTTTATCAGGGGCGGGGAGCCTCTCCTACGAGCAGTACTTC. This rearrangement joins TRBV27 to TRBJ2-7; tentative D call: TRBD2 (6 bases). This CDR3 has 17 residues. Germline CDR1 is MNHEY and CDR2 is SMNVEV (reference sequence). With 0 bases removed from V and 0 bases from J, the gap between germline ends came to 15 bases.

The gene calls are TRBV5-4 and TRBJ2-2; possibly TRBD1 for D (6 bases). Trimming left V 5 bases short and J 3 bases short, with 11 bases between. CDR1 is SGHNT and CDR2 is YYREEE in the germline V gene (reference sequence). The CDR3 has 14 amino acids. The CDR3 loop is CASRVRGDTGELFF. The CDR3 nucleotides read TGTGCCAGCAGGGTCAGGGGCGACACCGGGGAGCTGTTTTTT.

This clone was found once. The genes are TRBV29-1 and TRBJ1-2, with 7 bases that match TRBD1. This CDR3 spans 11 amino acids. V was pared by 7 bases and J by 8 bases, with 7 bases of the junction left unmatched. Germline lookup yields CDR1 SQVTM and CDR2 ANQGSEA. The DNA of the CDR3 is TGCAGCGCGACAGGGCGTTACGGCTACACCTTC. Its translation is CSATGRYGYTF.

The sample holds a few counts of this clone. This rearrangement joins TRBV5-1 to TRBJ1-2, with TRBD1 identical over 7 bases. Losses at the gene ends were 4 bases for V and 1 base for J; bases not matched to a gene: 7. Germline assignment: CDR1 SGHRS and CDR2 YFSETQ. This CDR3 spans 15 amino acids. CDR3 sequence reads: CASSHNGQVNYGYTF. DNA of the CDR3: TGCGCCAGCAGCCACAACGGACAGGTTAACTATGGCTACACCTTC.

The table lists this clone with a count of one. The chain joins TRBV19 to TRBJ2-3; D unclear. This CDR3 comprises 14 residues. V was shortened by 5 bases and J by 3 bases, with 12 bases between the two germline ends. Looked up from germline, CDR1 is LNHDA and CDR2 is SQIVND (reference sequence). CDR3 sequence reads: CASSPYSGTDTQYF. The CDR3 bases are TGTGCCAGTAGTCCCTACTCGGGTACAGATACGCAGTATTTT.

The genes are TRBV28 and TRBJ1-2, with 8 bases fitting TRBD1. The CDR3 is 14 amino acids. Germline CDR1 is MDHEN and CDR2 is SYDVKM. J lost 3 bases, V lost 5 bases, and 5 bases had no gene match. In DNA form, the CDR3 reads TGTGCCAGCAGTCCGTCGACAGGGGACTATGGCTACACCTTC. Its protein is CASSPSTGDYGYTF.

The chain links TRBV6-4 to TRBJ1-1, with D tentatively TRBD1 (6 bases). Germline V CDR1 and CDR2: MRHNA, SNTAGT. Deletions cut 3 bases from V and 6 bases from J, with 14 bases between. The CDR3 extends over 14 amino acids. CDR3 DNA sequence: TGTGCCAGCAGTGAAAAGGGGGAGGGGGCTGAAGCTTTCTTT. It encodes CASSEKGEGAEAFF.

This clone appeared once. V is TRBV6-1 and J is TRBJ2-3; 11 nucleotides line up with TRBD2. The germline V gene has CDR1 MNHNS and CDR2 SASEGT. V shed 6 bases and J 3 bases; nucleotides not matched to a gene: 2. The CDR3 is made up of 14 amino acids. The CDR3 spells CASSVAGGTDTQYF. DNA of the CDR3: TGTGCCAGCAGCGTAGCGGGGGGGACAGATACGCAGTATTTT.

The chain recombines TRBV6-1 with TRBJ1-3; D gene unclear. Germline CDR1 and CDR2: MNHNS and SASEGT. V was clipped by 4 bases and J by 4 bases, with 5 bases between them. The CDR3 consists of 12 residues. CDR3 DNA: TGTGCCAGCAGTGTCAGGGGAAACACCATATATTTT. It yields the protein CASSVRGNTIYF.

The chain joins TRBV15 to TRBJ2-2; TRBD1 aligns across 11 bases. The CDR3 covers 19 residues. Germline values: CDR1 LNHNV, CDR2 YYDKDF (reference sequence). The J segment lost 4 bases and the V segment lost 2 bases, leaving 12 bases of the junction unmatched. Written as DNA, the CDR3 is TGTGCCACCAGCAGAACCGGACAGGGGGCCTCTCGAGGCACCGGGGAGCTGTTTTTT. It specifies CATSRTGQGASRGTGELFF.

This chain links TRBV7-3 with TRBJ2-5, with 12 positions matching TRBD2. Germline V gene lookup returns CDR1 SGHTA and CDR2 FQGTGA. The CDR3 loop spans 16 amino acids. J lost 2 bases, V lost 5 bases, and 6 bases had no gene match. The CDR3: CASSPTSGGWQETQYF. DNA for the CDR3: TGTGCCAGCAGCCCCACTAGCGGGGGGTGGCAAGAGACCCAGTACTTC.

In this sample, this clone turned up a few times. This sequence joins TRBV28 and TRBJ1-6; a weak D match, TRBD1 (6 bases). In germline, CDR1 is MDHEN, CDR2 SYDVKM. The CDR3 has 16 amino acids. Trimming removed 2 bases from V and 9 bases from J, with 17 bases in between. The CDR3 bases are TGTGCCAGCAGTTTAGAGGTAGGGGGAATCTTTTCACCCCTCCACTTT. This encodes CASSLEVGGIFSPLHF.

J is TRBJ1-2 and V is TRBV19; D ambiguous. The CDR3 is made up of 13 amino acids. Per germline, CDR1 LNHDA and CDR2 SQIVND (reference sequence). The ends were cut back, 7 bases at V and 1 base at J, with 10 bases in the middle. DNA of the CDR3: TGTGCCAGTAACCAGGCTCGTAACTATGGCTACACCTTC. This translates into CASNQARNYGYTF.

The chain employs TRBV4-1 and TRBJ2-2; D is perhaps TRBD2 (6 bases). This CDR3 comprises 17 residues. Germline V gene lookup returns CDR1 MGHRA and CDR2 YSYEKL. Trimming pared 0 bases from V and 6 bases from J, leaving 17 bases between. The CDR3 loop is CASSQDLRGSGAGELFF. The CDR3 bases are TGCGCCAGCAGCCAAGATCTAAGGGGCTCGGGGGCCGGGGAGCTGTTTTTT.

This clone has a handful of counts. The chain's CDR3 is CARSLGKSGGSGYEQYF. The CDR3 DNA sequence: TGTGCCAGAAGCTTAGGAAAGTCAGGAGGGAGCGGCTACGAGCAGTACTTC. The J gene is TRBJ2-7, the V gene TRBV7-5; the DNA was not compared with TRBD2, the D call given in the table. TRBV7-5 is a documented pseudogene. CDR3 length: 17 amino acids.

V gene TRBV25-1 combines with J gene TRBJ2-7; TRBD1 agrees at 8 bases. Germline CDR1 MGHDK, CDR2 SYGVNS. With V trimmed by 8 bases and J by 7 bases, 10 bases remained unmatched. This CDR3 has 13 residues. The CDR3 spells CASGQTGGREQYF. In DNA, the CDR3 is TGTGCCAGCGGACAAACAGGGGGACGGGAGCAGTACTTC.